The 25 T cell receptor beta chains below were found in one sample sequenced in a study of OX40 agonist ivuxolimab in advanced cancers. The library was obtained by the immunoSEQ multiplex PCR assay. As stored in TCRdb, this immuneACCESS dataset retains in-frame rearrangements with V and J assigned. A fraction of the clones does not appear; measured against another copy, unresolved V genes explain less than half of the discrepancy, and the remainder lacks a known reason. The sample table contains tens of thousands of clones; only one count was recorded for around 86% of them. Less than 15% of the sample lies in the top ten. Source: CD4+ or CD8+ T cells sorted from blood, taken in a trial of the OX40 agonist ivuxolimab. The receptors come from an adult with an advanced solid tumor such as melanoma, head and neck, liver or kidney cancer.

This chain links TRBV7-9 with TRBJ1-4; tentatively, D is TRBD1 (6 bases). The CDR3 has 14 residues. Deletions cut 0 bases from V and 7 bases from J, with 9 bases between. Germline V gene lookup returns CDR1 SEHNR and CDR2 FQNEAQ (reference sequence). The DNA of the CDR3 is TGTGCCAGCAGCTTAGCGAGCAGGGGTGAAAAACTGTTTTTT. Amino acids: CASSLASRGEKLFF.

The chain employs TRBV4-1 and TRBJ2-5; D is perhaps TRBD2 (6 bases). The V gene's germline CDR1 is MGHRA and CDR2 YSYEKL. This CDR3 has 14 residues. V lost 1 base to trimming and J lost 1 base, with 7 bases between them. The CDR3 nucleotides read TGCGCCAGCAGCCAAGTGGGGGGCCAAGAGACCCAGTACTTC. It specifies CASSQVGGQETQYF.

This chain connects TRBV15 to TRBJ1-3, with unresolved D. Deletions cut 5 bases from V and 0 bases from J, with 8 bases between. The CDR3 is 14 residues long. The germline CDR1 and CDR2 sequences are LNHNV and YYDKDF (reference sequence). The CDR3 is CATSPAFSGNTIYF. CDR3 sequence (DNA): TGTGCCACCAGCCCGGCCTTCTCTGGAAACACCATATATTTT. Full variable domain (remainder filled in from reference TRBV15 and TRBJ1-3): DAMVIQNPRYQVTQFGKPVTLSCSQTLNHNVMYWYQQKSSQAPKLLFHYYDKDFNNEADTPDNFQSRRPNTSFCFLDIRSPGLGDTAMYLCATSPAFSGNTIYFGEGSWLTVV.

V is TRBV4-3 and J is TRBJ1-1, with D unresolved. This CDR3 comprises 13 residues. CDR1 is LGHNA, CDR2 YSLEER, per germline. V was trimmed by 0 bases and J by 4 bases, leaving 6 bases between them. CDR3 coding DNA: TGCGCCAGCAGCCAAGATCCGGGCACTGAAGCTTTCTTT. It specifies CASSQDPGTEAFF.

V usage is TRBV6-5 and J usage is TRBJ2-2; 8 bases are shared with TRBD1. The CDR3 covers 14 residues. V shed 7 bases, J shed 3 bases, and the junction held 4 bases outside the gene matches. From germline, CDR1 is MNHEY and CDR2 SVGAGI. CDR3 coding DNA: TGTGCCAGCACGCCACAGGGGGACACCGGGGAGCTGTTTTTT. Amino acids: CASTPQGDTGELFF.

The chain uses TRBV7-3 and TRBJ2-3, with 10 nucleotides matching TRBD1. The CDR3 runs 15 residues. Germline V gives CDR1 SGHTA, CDR2 FQGTGA. Losses at the gene ends were 5 bases for V and 3 bases for J; bases not matched to a gene: 5. The CDR3 bases are TGTGCCAGCAGCCTGACAGGGGGCCGGACAGATACGCAGTATTTT. This codes for CASSLTGGRTDTQYF.

The chain joins TRBV6-5 to TRBJ2-7, with TRBD2 matching over 7 bases. Losses at the gene ends were 6 bases for V and 2 bases for J; bases not matched to a gene: 7. CDR3 length equals 14 residues. Germline loops: CDR1 MNHEY, CDR2 SVGAGI. In DNA, the CDR3 is TGTGCCAGCAGCCCTAGCGGAGATACCTACGAGCAGTACTTC. Its translation is CASSPSGDTYEQYF.

This chain connects TRBV29-1 to TRBJ2-7, with D uncertain. V lost 8 bases to trimming and J lost 0 bases, with 11 bases between them. Germline values: CDR1 SQVTM, CDR2 ANQGSEA. The CDR3 is 12 amino acids. The CDR3 sequence: CSWRDTSYEQYF. The DNA of the CDR3 is TGCAGCTGGAGAGACACCTCCTACGAGCAGTACTTC.

The chain has TRBV7-9 and TRBJ1-1; D is perhaps TRBD1 (5 bases). V lost 8 bases and J 7 bases, leaving 14 bases between the germline ends. CDR3 length: 12 amino acids. The V gene's germline CDR1 is SEHNR and CDR2 FQNEAQ (reference sequence). The CDR3 sequence is CASDEGLGEAFF. DNA of the CDR3: TGTGCCAGCGATGAGGGGCTGGGTGAAGCTTTCTTT.

The chain joins TRBV4-1 to TRBJ1-6; 7 positions agree with TRBD1. In germline, CDR1 is MGHRA, CDR2 YSYEKL. Losses at the gene ends were 0 bases for V and 8 bases for J; bases not matched to a gene: 7. This CDR3 is built from 16 residues. The CDR3 region is CASSQDWGQFYSPLHF. The CDR3 bases are TGCGCCAGCAGCCAAGACTGGGGACAGTTCTATTCACCCCTCCACTTT.

V usage is TRBV5-6 and J usage is TRBJ1-5, with 7 positions matching TRBD1. The length of the CDR3 is 15 residues. CDR1 is SGHDT and CDR2 is YYEEEE in the germline V gene. V lost 1 base to trimming and J lost 3 bases; unmatched junction nucleotides: 4. The CDR3 spells CASSLLGQINQPQHF. CDR3 bases: TGTGCCAGCAGCTTGTTGGGACAGATCAATCAGCCCCAGCATTTT.

This chain links TRBV11-1 with TRBJ1-2, with no clear D. Trimming removed 4 bases from V and 4 bases from J, with 16 bases in between. The CDR3 totals 15 residues. CDR1 is SGHAT, CDR2 FQDESV, per germline (reference sequence). The CDR3 sequence: CASSWAGQDIYGYTF. CDR3 coding DNA: TGTGCCAGCAGCTGGGCCGGCCAAGACATCTATGGCTACACCTTC.

J is TRBJ2-1 and V is TRBV5-1; a weak D match, TRBD1 (6 bases). The CDR3 spans 16 residues. In germline, CDR1 is SGHRS, CDR2 YFSETQ. V dropped 1 base and J dropped 0 bases, with 11 bases sitting between them. The CDR3 DNA reads TGCGCCAGCAGCTTGTTCTCCAGGGGCTCCTACAATGAGCAGTTCTTC. Residues: CASSLFSRGSYNEQFF.

The rearrangement links TRBV5-6 to TRBJ1-1; D not certain. Trimming stripped 4 bases from V and 2 bases from J, with 18 bases between. From germline, CDR1 is SGHDT and CDR2 YYEEEE. The CDR3 consists of 16 residues. CDR3 residues: CASSLPQYSDNTEAFF. CDR3 DNA sequence: TGTGCCAGCAGCCTTCCCCAATATTCGGATAACACTGAAGCTTTCTTT.

The gene calls are TRBV27 and TRBJ1-1; D might be TRBD1 (5 bases). V lost 6 bases, J lost 1 base, and 12 bases lay in between. The CDR3 loop spans 14 amino acids. Per the germline V gene, CDR1 is MNHEY and CDR2 is SMNVEV (reference sequence). The CDR3 loop is CASREGPRNTEAFF. CDR3 in DNA: TGTGCCAGCAGGGAGGGACCGCGGAACACTGAAGCTTTCTTT.

This chain uses TRBV9 with TRBJ1-4; TRBD1 might be the D (5 bases). CDR3 length: 15 residues. Deletions cut 0 bases from V and 3 bases from J, with 9 bases between. Germline CDR1 and CDR2: SGDLS and YYNGEE. The CDR3 protein is CASSVGGSPNEKLFF. The DNA of the CDR3 is TGTGCCAGCAGCGTAGGGGGGTCACCTAATGAAAAACTGTTTTTT.

This chain uses TRBV2 with TRBJ1-2; D ambiguous. The CDR3 is 12 amino acids. Germline lookup yields CDR1 SNHLY and CDR2 FYNNEI. The V end was cut by 6 bases, the J end by 2 bases, with 7 bases between. The CDR3 sequence is CASRTVNYGYTF. The CDR3, as DNA: TGTGCCAGCAGGACGGTGAACTATGGCTACACCTTC.

V and J are TRBV6-5 and TRBJ2-1; D is possibly TRBD2 (5 bases). V lost 5 bases and J lost 3, with 8 bases in between. CDR1 is MNHEY, CDR2 SVGAGI, per germline. There are 13 residues in the CDR3. In DNA, the CDR3 is TGTGCCAGCAGTCACGGGATCTACAATGAGCAGTTCTTC. Encoded protein: CASSHGIYNEQFF.

The chain uses TRBV7-6 and TRBJ2-3; a weak D match, TRBD2 (5 bases). Looked up from germline, CDR1 is SGHVS and CDR2 is FNYEAQ. Trimming removed 1 base from V and 7 bases from J, with 15 bases in between. The CDR3 is 15 residues long. In DNA form, the CDR3 reads TGTGCCAGCAGCTTAGAGCCCTACAGCGGTTATACGCAGTATTTT. Translated: CASSLEPYSGYTQYF.

The chain combines TRBV6-6 with TRBJ1-5, with D tentatively TRBD1 (5 bases). V shed 10 bases and J shed 0 bases, with 19 bases lying between them. The CDR3 totals 16 residues. Germline V gives CDR1 MNHNY, CDR2 SVGAGI (reference sequence). In nucleotides, the CDR3 is TGTGCCACCTGGGGCCTAGTCCGGAATAGCAATCAGCCCCAGCATTTT. This gives the protein CATWGLVRNSNQPQHF.

V gene TRBV5-1 combines with J gene TRBJ2-2, with a possible D match to TRBD1 (8 bases). Germline V lookup: CDR1 SGHRS, CDR2 YFSETQ. There are 14 residues in the CDR3. V was cut by 3 bases and J by 5 bases, with 11 bases left in between. CDR3: CASSYRGGTGELFF. The CDR3 region has the DNA TGCGCCAGCAGCTACAGGGGGGGAACCGGGGAGCTGTTTTTT.

The chain links TRBV28 to TRBJ2-4; possible D gene TRBD1, 5 bases. V lost 10 bases, J lost 2 bases, and 12 bases lay in between. The CDR3 runs to 13 residues. The germline V gene has CDR1 MDHEN and CDR2 SYDVKM. The chain's CDR3 is CATEGETKNIQYF. The CDR3 nucleotides are TGTGCCACCGAAGGGGAAACCAAAAACATTCAGTACTTC.

This chain joins TRBV7-6 and TRBJ2-2; D may be TRBD1 (6 bases). This CDR3 contains 15 residues. CDR1 is SGHVS and CDR2 is FNYEAQ in the germline V gene. V was cut by 2 bases and J by 3 bases, with 10 bases left in between. The CDR3 sequence is CASSLYRADTGELFF. CDR3 coding DNA: TGTGCCAGCAGCTTATACAGGGCGGACACCGGGGAGCTGTTTTTT. The complete variable domain, with remaining parts taken from reference TRBV7-6 and TRBJ2-2, reads GAGVSQSPRYKVTKRGQDVALRCDPISGHVSLYWYRQALGQGPEFLTYFNYEAQQDKSGLPNDRFSAERPEGSISTLTIQRTEQRDSAMYRCASSLYRADTGELFFGEGSRLTVL.

The chain joins TRBV7-8 to TRBJ2-1; D perhaps matches TRBD1 (6 bases). The CDR3 spans 18 residues. The V gene's germline CDR1 is SGHVS and CDR2 FQNEAQ. V was shortened by 4 bases and J by 0 bases, with 19 bases between the two germline ends. CDR3 coding DNA: TGTGCCAGCAGCTCACTAGTGGGGGCCAAAAGCTCCTACAATGAGCAGTTCTTC. Translating it yields CASSSLVGAKSSYNEQFF.

This clone was seen once. The chain is built from TRBV9 and TRBJ1-2; D remains unclear. The CDR3 is 15 residues long. V shed 4 bases and J shed 7 bases, with 20 bases lying between them. Germline-derived CDR1 and CDR2 are SGDLS and YYNGEE. The CDR3 DNA follows: TGTGCCAGCAGCATTAGAGGTCGCGAGGCGGGTGGCTACACCTTC. Translating it yields CASSIRGREAGGYTF. Variable domain in full (rest from reference TRBV9 and TRBJ1-2): DSGVTQTPKHLITATGQRVTLRCSPRSGDLSVYWYQQSLDQGLQFLIQYYNGEERAKGNILERFSAQQFPDLHSELNLSSLELGDSALYFCASSIRGREAGGYTFGSGTRLTVV.